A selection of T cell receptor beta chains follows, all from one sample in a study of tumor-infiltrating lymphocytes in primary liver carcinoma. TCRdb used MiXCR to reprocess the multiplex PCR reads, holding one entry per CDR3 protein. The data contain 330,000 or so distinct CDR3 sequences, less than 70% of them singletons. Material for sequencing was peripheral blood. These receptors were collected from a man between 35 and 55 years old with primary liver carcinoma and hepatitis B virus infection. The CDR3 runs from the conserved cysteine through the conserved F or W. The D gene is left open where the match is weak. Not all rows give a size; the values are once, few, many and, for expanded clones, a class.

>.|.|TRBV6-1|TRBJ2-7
CASGSRDSYKQYF
TGTGCCAGCGGGAGCCGTGACAGTTACAAGCAGTACTTC
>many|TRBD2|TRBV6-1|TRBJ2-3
CASSLRTSGGGTDTQYF
TGTGCCAGCAGTCTCCGGACTAGCGGGGGGGGCACAGATACGCAGTATTTT
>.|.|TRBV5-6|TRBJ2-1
CATSFRGRSYNEQFF
TGTGCCACCAGTTTCCGGGGGCGCTCCTACAATGAGCAGTTCTTC
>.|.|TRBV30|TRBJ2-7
CAWSGGSGSGHEQYF
TGTGCCTGGAGTGGGGGCTCTGGGAGCGGCCACGAGCAGTACTTC
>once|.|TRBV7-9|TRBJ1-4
CASSRKRGATNEKLFF
TGTGCCAGCAGCCGAAAACGGGGGGCAACTAATGAAAAACTGTTTTTT
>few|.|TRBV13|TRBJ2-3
CASSLGLLSSTDTQYF
TGTGCCAGCAGCTTAGGATTACTATCTAGCACAGATACGCAGTATTTT
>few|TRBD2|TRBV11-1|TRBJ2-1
CTSGLARDEQFF
TGTACCAGCGGACTAGCCCGGGATGAGCAGTTCTTT
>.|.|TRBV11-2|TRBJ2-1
CASSLLKEQFF
TGTGCCAGCAGCTTATTGAAGGAGCAGTTCTTC
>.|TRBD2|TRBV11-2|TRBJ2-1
CASSQGLAGGSYNEQFF
TGTGCCAGCAGCCAGGGACTAGCGGGAGGGTCCTACAACGAGCAGTTCTTC
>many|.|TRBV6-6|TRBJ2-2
CASSYDGGNSRELFF
TGTGCCAGCAGTTACGACGGAGGGAACAGCCGGGAGCTGTTTTTT
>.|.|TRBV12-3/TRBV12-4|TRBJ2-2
CASSLFRGEDAGELFF
TGTGCCAGCAGTTTATTCAGGGGGGAGGACGCCGGGGAGCTGTTTTTT
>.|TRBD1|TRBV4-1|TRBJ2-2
CASDDLDRGLTWELFF
TGCGCCAGCGACGACCTGGACAGGGGGTTAACCTGGGAGCTGTTTTTT
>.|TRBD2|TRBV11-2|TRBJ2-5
CASLTSGKETQYF
TGTGCCAGCTTAACTAGCGGAAAAGAGACCCAGTACTTC
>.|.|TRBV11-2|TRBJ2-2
CANSFRYVTGQNTVELFF
TGTGCCAACAGCTTTAGATATGTAACCGGGCAGAACACCGTGGAGCTGTTTTTT
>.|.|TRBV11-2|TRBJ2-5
CASSQESAGGTQYF
TGTGCCAGCAGCCAGGAATCCGCGGGTGGGACCCAGTACTTC
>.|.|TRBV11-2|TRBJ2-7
CASSSGQLSYEQCF
TGTGCCAGCAGCTCCGGACAGCTGTCCTACGAGCAGTGCTTC
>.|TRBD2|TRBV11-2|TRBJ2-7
CTSSSLAGESYEQYF
TGTACCAGCAGCTCCCTAGCGGGAGAGAGCTACGAGCAGTACTTC
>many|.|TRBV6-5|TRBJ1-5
CASSYSWGQPQHF
TGTGCCAGCAGTTACTCCTGGGGTCAGCCCCAGCATTTT
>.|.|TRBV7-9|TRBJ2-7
CASSLGTAREQYF
TGTGCCAGCAGCTTAGGGACGGCGCGCGAGCAGTACTTC
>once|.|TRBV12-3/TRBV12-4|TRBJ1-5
CASSLNREEQPQRF
TGTGCCAGCAGTTTAAACAGGGAGGAACAGCCCCAGCGTTTT
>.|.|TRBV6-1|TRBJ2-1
CASSARQAPYNEQFF
TGTGCCAGCAGTGCACGACAGGCCCCCTACAATGAGCAGTTCTTC
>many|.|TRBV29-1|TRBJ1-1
CSVSNTEAFF
TGCAGCGTTAGCAACACTGAAGCTTTCTTT
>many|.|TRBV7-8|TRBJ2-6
CASAGLSRTGANVLTF
TGTGCCAGCGCCGGTCTATCTCGAACCGGGGCCAACGTCCTGACTTTC
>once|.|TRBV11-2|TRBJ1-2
CASSLLPGGVRYYTF
TGTGCCAGCAGCTTACTCCCTGGGGGGGTCCGTTACTACACCTTC
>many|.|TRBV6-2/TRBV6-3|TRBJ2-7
CASSRSQGVGEQYF
TGTGCCAGCAGCAGGTCTCAGGGAGTGGGCGAGCAGTACTTC
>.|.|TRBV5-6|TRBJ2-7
CAISSTRSYEQYF
TGTGCCATCAGCTCGACAAGAAGCTACGAGCAGTACTTC
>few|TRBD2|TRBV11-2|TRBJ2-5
CTSSLELAAQETQYF
TGTACCAGCAGTTTAGAACTAGCGGCACAAGAGACCCAGTACTTC
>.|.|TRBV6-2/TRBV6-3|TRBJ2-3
CASSFDSSSTDTQCF
TGTGCCAGCAGCTTCGACAGTTCTAGCACTGATACGCAGTGTTTT
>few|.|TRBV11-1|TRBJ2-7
CASSPQTLAYVQYF
TGTGCCAGCAGCCCTCAGACTCTAGCCTACGTGCAGTACTTC
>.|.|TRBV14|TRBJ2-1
CASSQLAKASYNEQFF
TGTGCCAGCAGCCAGTTAGCTAAGGCCTCCTACAATGAGCAGTTCTTC
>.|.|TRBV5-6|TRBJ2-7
CASSLGGRRSSYEQYF
TGTGCCAGCAGCTTGGGGGGTCGTCGTAGCTCCTACGAGCAGTACTTC
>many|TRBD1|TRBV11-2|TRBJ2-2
CATDRGLTGELFF
TGTGCCACTGACAGGGGGCTTACCGGGGAGCTGTTTTTT
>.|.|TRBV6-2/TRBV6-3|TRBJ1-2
CASSSDSYGYTF
TGTGCCAGCAGTTCTGATTCCTATGGCTACACCTTC
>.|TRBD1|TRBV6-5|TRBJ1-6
CASRGCFVDSPLHF
TGTGCAAGCAGGGGGTGTTTTGTCGATTCACCCCTCCACTTT
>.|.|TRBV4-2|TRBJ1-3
CASSHAVGNTIYF
TGTGCCAGCAGCCATGCTGTGGGAAACACCATATATTTT
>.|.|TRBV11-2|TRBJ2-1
CASSLPIGETEQLF
TGTGCCAGCAGCTTACCGATCGGGGAGACTGAGCAATTATTC
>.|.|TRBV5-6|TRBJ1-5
CASSQWNRVSQPQHF
TGTGCCAGCAGCCAGTGGAACAGGGTCAGTCAGCCCCAGCATTTT
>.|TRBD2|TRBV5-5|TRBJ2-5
CTSTSGTSDKETQYF
TGTACCAGCACCTCCGGGACTAGCGACAAAGAGACCCAGTACTTC
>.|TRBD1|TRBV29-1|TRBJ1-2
CSAKDRGNGYTF
TGCAGCGCCAAGGACAGGGGAAATGGCTACACATTC
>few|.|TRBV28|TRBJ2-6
CASIKDFAGVLTF
TGTGCCAGCATTAAGGACTTCGCCGGCGTCCTGACTTTC